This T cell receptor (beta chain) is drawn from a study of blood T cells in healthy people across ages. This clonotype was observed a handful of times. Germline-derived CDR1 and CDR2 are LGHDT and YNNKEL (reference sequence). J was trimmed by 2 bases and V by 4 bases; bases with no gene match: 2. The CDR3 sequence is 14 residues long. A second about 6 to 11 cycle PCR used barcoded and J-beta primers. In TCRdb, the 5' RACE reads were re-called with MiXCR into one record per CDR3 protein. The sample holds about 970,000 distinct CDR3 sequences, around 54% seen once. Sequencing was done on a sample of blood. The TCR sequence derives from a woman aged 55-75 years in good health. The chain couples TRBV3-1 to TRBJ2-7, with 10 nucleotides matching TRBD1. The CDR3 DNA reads TGTGCCAGCAGCCCGACAGGGGGCCCCTACGAGCAGTACTTC. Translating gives CASSPTGGPYEQYF.